These 8 T cell receptor beta chains were sequenced from one sample in a study of blood T cells in healthy people across ages. The authors ran a second PCR of about 6 to 11 cycles using a sample-barcoded 5' primer and a J-beta primer mix. TCRdb re-called the 5' RACE reads with MiXCR, one entry per CDR3 protein. The sample has about 800,000 distinct CDR3 sequences; around 25% are singletons. The same specimen was also included in a second study, on T cells of mothers and their children.

Specimen: blood. These receptors all come from a boy between 10 and 17 years old in good health.

This clonotype was found many times. This chain joins TRBV29-1 and TRBJ2-5; D uncertain. CDR1 SQVTM and CDR2 ANQGSEA come from the germline V gene. Between the trimmed V and J ends, which lost 0 bases and 0 bases, there was a span of 8 bases. This CDR3 comprises 14 residues. DNA of the CDR3: TGCAGCGTTGAAGAAGCACAGAACCAAGAGACCCAGTACTTC. Amino acids: CSVEEAQNQETQYF.

The table lists this clonotype with a few counts. The genes are TRBV7-9 and TRBJ1-4, with 8 bases fitting TRBD1. V shed 4 bases and J 6 bases; nucleotides not matched to a gene: 4. Germline-derived CDR1 and CDR2 are SEHNR and FQNEAQ (reference sequence). The CDR3 has 14 residues. The CDR3 loop reads CASSSGQGHEKLFF. The CDR3 nucleotides are TGTGCCAGCAGCTCCGGACAGGGCCATGAAAAACTGTTTTTT.

This chain connects TRBV7-8 to TRBJ2-7; D remains ambiguous. CDR3 length: 13 residues. V lost 2 bases to trimming and J lost 2 bases, with 7 bases between them. The germline V gene has CDR1 SGHVS and CDR2 FQNEAQ. CDR3 nucleotide sequence: TGTGCCAGCAGCTTAAACAGTGCCTACGAGCAGTACTTC. It yields the protein CASSLNSAYEQYF.

This clonotype turned up a few times. The V gene is TRBV24-1, the J gene TRBJ2-5, with 9 bases identical to TRBD1. Germline trimming cut 4 bases from V and 2 bases from J; bases unmatched to any gene: 4. CDR1 and CDR2 from the germline V gene are KGHDR and SFDVKD. The CDR3 is made up of 15 amino acids. The CDR3 loop is CATSETDRGQETQYF. CDR3 DNA sequence: TGTGCCACCAGTGAGACGGACAGGGGACAAGAGACCCAGTACTTC.

J is TRBJ2-7 and V is TRBV15; TRBD1 aligns across 9 bases. This CDR3 spans 14 amino acids. Germline V gene lookup returns CDR1 LNHNV and CDR2 YYDKDF (reference sequence). V shed 4 bases and J 6 bases; nucleotides not matched to a gene: 7. CDR3 sequence (DNA): TGTGCCACCAGCAACATCTTACAGGGGGCCGAGCAGTACTTC. This gives the protein CATSNILQGAEQYF.

In this sample, this clonotype turned up a few times. The rearrangement links TRBV28 to TRBJ2-5, with TRBD1 as a possible D gene (5 bases). The DNA end is more similar to TRBJ2-7, so the J call may be wrong. CDR1 and CDR2 (germline): MDHEN, SYDVKM. The CDR3 is 15 residues long. The CDR3 reads CASTQAGHPSYEQYF. The CDR3 DNA reads TGTGCCAGCACCCAGGCAGGGCACCCCTCCTACGAGCAGTACTTC.

The V gene is TRBV4-3, the J gene TRBJ2-3; TRBD2 matches 9 bases. V gave up 0 bases and J gave up 5 bases; unmatched junction bases: 3. Germline CDR1 and CDR2: LGHNA and YSLEER. The length of the CDR3 is 15 residues. Here the CDR3 DNA reads TGCGCCAGCAGCCAAGATCTAGCGGGGCAAGATACGCAGTATTTT. Encoded protein: CASSQDLAGQDTQYF.

V is TRBV29-1 and J is TRBJ2-3; 9 bases map to TRBD2. CDR3 length equals 15 residues. V lost 0 bases and J lost 2; bases outside the gene matches: 3. Germline V CDR1 and CDR2: SQVTM, ANQGSEA. The CDR3 here is CSVEDLAGHTDTQYF. The CDR3 DNA sequence: TGCAGCGTTGAAGATCTAGCGGGGCACACAGATACGCAGTATTTT.